One and the same sample provided the 8 T cell receptor delta chains below, sequenced in a study of gamma-delta chains in newborns, infants, children. TCRdb re-called the reads using CATT. The profile covers under 6,000 delta-chain clones, with approximately 5.2% appearing a single time and about 6.4% taken by the ten largest. Sequencing was done on a sample of blood. The receptors shown here come from a child who was a newborn, infant or young child, either healthy, febrile or measles-vaccinated (not recorded which).

Notes on this clone: One base away lies a much larger clone, so this may be a sequencing read error. The V call is TRDV2, the J call TRDJ1, with 10 bases that match TRDD3. Since TCRdb gives no J gene, matching the DNA to germline was used here to assign it. This CDR3 has 20 amino acids. Germline V CDR1 and CDR2: GEAIGNYY, EKD. The chain's CDR3 is CARDTSFRSTGGSYTDKLIF. CDR3 coding DNA: TGTGCCCGTGACACTTCTTTCCGAAGTACTGGGGGATCGTACACCGATAAACTCATCTTT.

Comment on this clone: Given a far larger clone just one base away, this is likely a sequencing read error. The chain carries TRDV2 and TRDJ1; 7 bases are a match to TRDD3. Germline loops: CDR1 GEAIGNYY, CDR2 EKD. The CDR3 is made up of 16 amino acids. V dropped 0 bases and J dropped 4; count of bases not matched to a gene: 10. The CDR3 region is CACDTTYLGADDKLIF. In nucleotides, the CDR3 is TGTGCCTGTGACACCACGTATCTGGGGGCCGACGATAAACTCATCTTT.

This clone is medium-sized (0.01 to 0.1%) in the sample. V usage is TRDV2 and J usage is TRDJ3; 10 bases map to TRDD3. V shed 2 bases and J 0 bases; nucleotides not matched to a gene: 12. The CDR3 is 21 amino acids. Germline V gene sequence: CDR1 GEAIGNYY, CDR2 EKD. CDR3 DNA sequence: TGTGCCTGTGACAATATTCATACTGGGGGATCGAGCTCCTGGGACACCCGACAGATGTTTTTC. It codes for CACDNIHTGGSSSWDTRQMFF.

This clone appeared a few times. The chain links TRDV2 to TRDJ3, with D unresolved. The V and J ends lost 0 bases and 0 bases respectively, with 11 bases between them. Germline V gives CDR1 GEAIGNYY, CDR2 EKD. This CDR3 has 18 residues. DNA of the CDR3: TGTGCCTGTGACACCGTTACTCGACGCTCCTGGGACACCCGACAGATGTTTTTC. Protein sequence: CACDTVTRRSWDTRQMFF.

V usage is TRDV1 and J usage is TRDJ1, with 10 bases matching TRDD3. The V and J ends lost 3 bases and 0 bases, in that order; junction bases with no gene match: 13. CDR3 length: 19 amino acids. The germline CDR1 and CDR2 sequences are TSWWSYY and QGS. CDR3 in DNA: TGTGCTCTTGGGGACCCCCCCTATACTGGGGGATCGTACACCGATAAACTCATCTTT. Protein sequence: CALGDPPYTGGSYTDKLIF.

Concerning this clone: One end of the junction is discordant with germline, which a read error may explain. J is TRDJ3 and V is TRDV2; TRDD3 agrees at 13 bases. Germline loops: CDR1 GEAIGNYY, CDR2 EKD. The CDR3 extends over 18 amino acids. The chain's CDR3 is CACDDNWGIRWVTRQMFF. The CDR3 nucleotides are TGTGCCTGTGACGATAACTGGGGGATACGCTGGGTCACCCGACAGATGTTTTTC.

This clone showed up just a few times. This may arise from a read error, as a much more abundant clone is one base away. The chain recombines TRDV2 with TRDJ2, with D possibly matching TRDD3 (6 bases). The CDR3 covers 14 residues. Germline V CDR1 and CDR2: GEAIGNYY, EKD. V was cut by 0 bases and J by 4 bases, with 8 bases left in between. CDR3 residues: CACDTVGATAQLFF. In nucleotides, the CDR3 is TGTGCCTGTGACACCGTGGGGGCGACAGCACAACTCTTCTTT.

Note on this clone: A read error is the likely source, as a far larger clone sits one nucleotide away. The DNA is left out, because the CDR3 cannot be placed on it with certainty; the CDR3 is given as TCRdb lists it. This chain connects TRDV2 to TRDJ1; TRDD3, the table's D call, was not compared with the DNA. A total of 15 residues make up the CDR3, ends included. Germline V gives CDR1 GEAIGNYY, CDR2 EKD. The CDR3 reads CACDTVAPGTDKPIF.